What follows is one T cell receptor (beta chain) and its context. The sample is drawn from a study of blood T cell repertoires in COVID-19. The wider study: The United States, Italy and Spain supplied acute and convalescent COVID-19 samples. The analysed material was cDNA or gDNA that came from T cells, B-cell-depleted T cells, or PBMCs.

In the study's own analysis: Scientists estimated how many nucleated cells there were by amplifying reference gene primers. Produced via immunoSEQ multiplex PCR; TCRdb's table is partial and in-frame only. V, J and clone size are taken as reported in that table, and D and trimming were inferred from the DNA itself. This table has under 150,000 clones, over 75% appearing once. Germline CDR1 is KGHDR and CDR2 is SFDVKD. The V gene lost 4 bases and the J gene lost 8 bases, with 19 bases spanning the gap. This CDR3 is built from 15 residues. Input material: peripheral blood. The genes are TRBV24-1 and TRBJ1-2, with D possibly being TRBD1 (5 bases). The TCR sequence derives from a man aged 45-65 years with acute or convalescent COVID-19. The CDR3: CATSDSDTHLEGYTF. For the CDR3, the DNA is TGTGCCACCAGTGACTCGGACACCCACCTGGAGGGCTACACCTTC.